The next 17 T cell receptor beta chains were all read from a single sample in a study of T cell changes during pregnancy in multiple sclerosis. The method was immunoSEQ multiplex PCR; TCRdb's version includes in-frame clones alone and lacks a portion of them. The sample holds tens of thousands of clones, 90% to 95% seen once. Here the sequenced sample was peripheral blood, taken in the second trimester of pregnancy. Receptor source: a female donor with multiple sclerosis, enrolled in a pregnancy study.

The V gene is TRBV5-5, the J gene TRBJ2-7, with D possibly matching TRBD2 (6 bases). Deletions cut 0 bases from V and 5 bases from J, with 12 bases between. The CDR3 covers 14 residues. Per the germline V gene, CDR1 is SGHKS and CDR2 is YYEKEE (reference sequence). The CDR3 bases are TGTGCCAGCAGCTTGGCGGGAGAACAAAACGAGCAGTACTTC. It specifies CASSLAGEQNEQYF.

This chain links TRBV6-5 with TRBJ2-3; D gene uncertain. The CDR3 is 13 residues long. The germline V gene has CDR1 MNHEY and CDR2 SVGAGI. The V end was cut by 4 bases, the J end by 1 base, with 6 bases between. The CDR3 sequence: CASSSFGTDTQYF. The CDR3 coding sequence is TGTGCCAGCAGTTCCTTTGGCACAGATACGCAGTATTTT.

The chain joins TRBV29-1 to TRBJ2-7, with TRBD2 matching over 13 bases. The germline V gene encodes CDR1 SQVTM and CDR2 ANQGSEA. The CDR3 consists of 13 residues. V dropped 7 bases and J dropped 3; count of bases not matched to a gene: 3. CDR3 sequence: CSARLAGGYEQYF. CDR3 coding DNA: TGCAGCGCAAGACTAGCGGGAGGCTACGAGCAGTACTTC.

The chain joins TRBV6-5 to TRBJ1-4; a possible D gene is TRBD1 (6 bases). CDR1 MNHEY and CDR2 SVGAGI come from the germline V gene. The V gene lost 5 bases and the J gene lost 8 bases, with 15 bases spanning the gap. The CDR3 contains 14 residues. Here the CDR3 DNA reads TGTGCCAGCAGTCGCGACAGGAACAGCGAAAAACTGTTTTTT. Its protein is CASSRDRNSEKLFF.

The chain couples TRBV28 to TRBJ1-5; D is perhaps TRBD1 (5 bases). The CDR3 length is 14 residues. V lost 1 base and J 3 bases, leaving 7 bases between the germline ends. Germline V gene data show CDR1 as MDHEN and CDR2 as SYDVKM. The CDR3 coding sequence is TGTGCCAGCAGTTTATTAGGGGTCAATCAGCCCCAGCATTTT. This encodes CASSLLGVNQPQHF.

The chain links TRBV4-2 to TRBJ2-5; TRBD2 matches at 12 bases. V lost 1 base and J lost 1; bases outside the gene matches: 7. The CDR3 totals 18 residues. Germline CDR1 reads LGHNA; CDR2 reads YNFKEQ. CDR3 in amino acids: CASSQGAGLAGPQETQYF. CDR3 sequence (DNA): TGTGCCAGCAGCCAAGGGGCCGGACTAGCGGGGCCCCAAGAGACCCAGTACTTC.

The rearrangement links TRBV19 to TRBJ2-7, with D possibly being TRBD1 (6 bases). Germline V gene sequence: CDR1 LNHDA, CDR2 SQIVND (reference sequence). The CDR3 contains 14 residues. Trimming removed 4 bases at V and 1 base at J, with 11 bases between. The CDR3: CASSSLTGSYEQYF. The DNA of the CDR3 is TGTGCCAGTAGTAGCTTGACAGGTTCCTACGAGCAGTACTTC.

This chain connects TRBV9 to TRBJ1-5; 10 bases are a match to TRBD1. The CDR3 has 17 amino acids. Germline V gene sequence: CDR1 SGDLS, CDR2 YYNGEE. V gave up 4 bases and J gave up 3 bases; unmatched junction bases: 10. The CDR3 spells CASSPDGTGVYNQPQHF. CDR3 sequence (DNA): TGTGCCAGCAGCCCGGACGGGACAGGGGTATACAATCAGCCCCAGCATTTT.

This chain links TRBV4-1 with TRBJ1-2, with D perhaps matching TRBD1 (6 bases). The CDR3 covers 13 residues. In germline, CDR1 is MGHRA, CDR2 YSYEKL. V lost 1 base, J lost 6 bases, and 9 bases lay in between. CDR3 amino acids: CASSQARGDGYTF. The CDR3 nucleotides read TGCGCCAGCAGCCAAGCCAGGGGAGATGGCTACACCTTC.

This clone has only one observation. The V call is TRBV27, the J call TRBJ1-2, with 10 bases lining up with TRBD1. The germline V gene encodes CDR1 MNHEY and CDR2 SMNVEV (reference sequence). V was pared by 4 bases and J by 0 bases, with 8 bases of the junction left unmatched. The CDR3 runs 17 residues. CDR3 residues: CASSSKNGQGANYGYTF. The CDR3 region has the DNA TGTGCCAGCAGTTCAAAAAATGGACAGGGGGCTAACTATGGCTACACCTTC.

The rearrangement links TRBV28 to TRBJ2-2, with 9 bases identical to TRBD1. Germline loops: CDR1 MDHEN, CDR2 SYDVKM. This CDR3 comprises 15 residues. V gave up 5 bases and J gave up 5 bases; unmatched junction bases: 6. CDR3: CASSPPGTGTGELFF. The CDR3 bases are TGTGCCAGCAGTCCCCCCGGGACAGGGACCGGGGAGCTGTTTTTT.

The chain uses TRBV19 and TRBJ1-5; a possible D gene is TRBD1 (5 bases). Trimming left V 3 bases short and J 7 bases short, with 13 bases between. Looked up from germline, CDR1 is LNHDA and CDR2 is SQIVND (reference sequence). The CDR3 runs to 14 residues. The CDR3, as DNA: TGTGCCAGTAGTATTACGGGGGTGGGGCAGCCCCAGCATTTT. It yields the protein CASSITGVGQPQHF.

This clone has just one count. The chain links TRBV28 to TRBJ2-7, with a tentative D call TRBD2 (6 bases). CDR3 length: 13 residues. Germline V lookup: CDR1 MDHEN, CDR2 SYDVKM. Trimming pared 8 bases from V and 2 bases from J, leaving 13 bases between. CDR3 DNA sequence: TGTGCCAGCGCGGGGTTCGGGGCCTACGAGCAGTACTTC. This translates into CASAGFGAYEQYF.

The chain is built from TRBV19 and TRBJ1-5, with 7 bases matching TRBD1. There are 15 residues in the CDR3. The germline V gene has CDR1 LNHDA and CDR2 SQIVND (reference sequence). After removal of 7 bases from V and 2 bases from J, the junction contained 8 bases not matched to a gene. The CDR3 loop reads CASIGGGAGNQPQHF. As DNA, the CDR3 is TGTGCCAGTATAGGGGGCGGGGCGGGCAATCAGCCCCAGCATTTT. The variable domain in full, completed from reference TRBV19 and TRBJ1-5, reads DGGITQSPKYLFRKEGQNVTLSCEQNLNHDAMYWYRQDPGQGLRLIYYSQIVNDFQKGDIAEGYSVSREKKESFPLTVTSAQKNPTAFYLCASIGGGAGNQPQHFGDGTRLSIL.

The V and J genes are TRBV19 and TRBJ1-5, with TRBD1 matching over 9 bases. Per the germline V gene, CDR1 is LNHDA and CDR2 is SQIVND (reference sequence). The CDR3 loop spans 15 amino acids. With V trimmed by 7 bases and J by 4 bases, 8 bases remained unmatched. CDR3 in DNA: TGTGCCAGTAAGTACATGACAGGGGGTAATCAGCCCCAGCATTTT. This sequence encodes CASKYMTGGNQPQHF.

This rearrangement joins TRBV7-9 to TRBJ2-5; tentatively, D is TRBD1 (6 bases). Per the germline V gene, CDR1 is SEHNR and CDR2 is FQNEAQ (reference sequence). CDR3 length: 15 residues. Trimming shortened V by 4 bases and J by 1 base, and 13 bases separated the two germline ends. The CDR3 region is CASSSRDTRQETQYF. The CDR3 DNA reads TGTGCCAGCAGCTCCCGGGACACTCGCCAAGAGACCCAGTACTTC. Using reference TRBV7-9 and TRBJ2-5 for the parts outside the CDR3, the full variable domain is DTGVSQNPRHKITKRGQNVTFRCDPISEHNRLYWYRQTLGQGPEFLTYFQNEAQLEKSRLLSDRFSAERPKGSFSTLEIQRTEQGDSAMYLCASSSRDTRQETQYFGPGTRLLVL.

This chain uses TRBV11-2 with TRBJ2-7, with 7 bases aligning to TRBD2. CDR3 size: 16 residues. The germline V gene has CDR1 SGHAT and CDR2 FQNNGV. Trimming at V came to 0 bases and at J to 0 bases, leaving 5 bases not matched to a gene. The CDR3 sequence is CASSLEGGRGSYEQYF. Written as DNA, the CDR3 is TGTGCCAGCAGCTTAGAGGGCGGGAGAGGCTCCTACGAGCAGTACTTC.